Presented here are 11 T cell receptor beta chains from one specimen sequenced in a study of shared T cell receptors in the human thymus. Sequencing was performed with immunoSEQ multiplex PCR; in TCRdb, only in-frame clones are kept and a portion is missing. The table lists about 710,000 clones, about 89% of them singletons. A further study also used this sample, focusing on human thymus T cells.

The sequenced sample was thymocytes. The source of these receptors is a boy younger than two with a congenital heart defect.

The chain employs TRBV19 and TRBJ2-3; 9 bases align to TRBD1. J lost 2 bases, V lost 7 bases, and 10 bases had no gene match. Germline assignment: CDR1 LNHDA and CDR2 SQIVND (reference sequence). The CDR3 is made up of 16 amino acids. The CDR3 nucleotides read TGTGCCAGTATTGAACCGGGACAGGGAAACACAGATACGCAGTATTTT. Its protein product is CASIEPGQGNTDTQYF.

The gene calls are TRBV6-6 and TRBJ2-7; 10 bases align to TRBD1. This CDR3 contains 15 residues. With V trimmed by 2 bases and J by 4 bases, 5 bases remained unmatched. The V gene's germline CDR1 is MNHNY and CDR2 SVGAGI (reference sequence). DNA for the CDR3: TGTGCCAGCAGTTACGGGGGACAGGGGTTATACGAGCAGTACTTC. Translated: CASSYGGQGLYEQYF.

Here the CDR3 reads CASSVGGQGVHEQYF. The CDR3 DNA reads TGTGCCAGCAGCGTAGGGGGACAGGGGGTCCACGAGCAGTACTTC. The J gene is TRBJ2-7, the V gene TRBV9; 11 nucleotides align to TRBD1. CDR3 length: 15 residues. V was clipped by 0 bases and J by 5 bases; unmatched bases: 4. Germline assignment: CDR1 SGDLS and CDR2 YYNGEE.

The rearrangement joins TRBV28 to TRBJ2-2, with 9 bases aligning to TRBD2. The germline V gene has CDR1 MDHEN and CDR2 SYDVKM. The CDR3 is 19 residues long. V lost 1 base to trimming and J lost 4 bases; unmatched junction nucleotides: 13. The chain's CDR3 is CASSLFVAGLAGFTGELFF. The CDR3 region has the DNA TGTGCCAGCAGTTTATTTGTCGCGGGGCTAGCGGGATTCACCGGGGAGCTGTTTTTT. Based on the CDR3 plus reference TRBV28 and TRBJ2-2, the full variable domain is DVKVTQSSRYLVKRTGEKVFLECVQDMDHENMFWYRQDPGLGLRLIYFSYDVKMKEKGDIPEGYSVSREKKERFSLILESASTNQTSMYLCASSLFVAGLAGFTGELFFGEGSRLTVL.

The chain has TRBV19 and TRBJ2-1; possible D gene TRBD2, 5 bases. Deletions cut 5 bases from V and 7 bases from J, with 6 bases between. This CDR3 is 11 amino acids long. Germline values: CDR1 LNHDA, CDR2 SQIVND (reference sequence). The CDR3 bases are TGTGCCAGTAGTCCGGGGAATGAGCAGTTCTTC. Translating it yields CASSPGNEQFF.

The CDR3 reads CASSEERGRDTEAFF. As DNA, the CDR3 is TGTGCCAGCAGTGAGGAGAGGGGGCGTGACACTGAAGCTTTCTTT. The chain links TRBV25-1 to TRBJ1-1; 7 positions match TRBD1. This CDR3 is 15 amino acids long. With 3 bases clipped from V and 3 bases from J, the junction kept 7 bases outside the gene matches. Germline V CDR1 and CDR2: MGHDK, SYGVNS.

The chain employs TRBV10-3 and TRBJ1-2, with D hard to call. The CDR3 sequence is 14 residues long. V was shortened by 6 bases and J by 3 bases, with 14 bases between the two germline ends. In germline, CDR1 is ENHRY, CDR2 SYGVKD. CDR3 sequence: CAIRAVGKHYGYTF. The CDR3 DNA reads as TGTGCCATCAGGGCCGTCGGGAAGCACTATGGCTACACCTTC.

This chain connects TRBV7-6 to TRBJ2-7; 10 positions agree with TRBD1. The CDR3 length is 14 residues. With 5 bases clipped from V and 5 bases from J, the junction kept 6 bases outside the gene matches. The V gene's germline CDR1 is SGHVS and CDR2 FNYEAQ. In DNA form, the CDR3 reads TGTGCCAGCAGCCCGACAGGGGGCGCAAACGAGCAGTACTTC. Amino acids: CASSPTGGANEQYF. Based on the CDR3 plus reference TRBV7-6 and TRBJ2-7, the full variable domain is GAGVSQSPRYKVTKRGQDVALRCDPISGHVSLYWYRQALGQGPEFLTYFNYEAQQDKSGLPNDRFSAERPEGSISTLTIQRTEQRDSAMYRCASSPTGGANEQYFGPGTRLTVT.

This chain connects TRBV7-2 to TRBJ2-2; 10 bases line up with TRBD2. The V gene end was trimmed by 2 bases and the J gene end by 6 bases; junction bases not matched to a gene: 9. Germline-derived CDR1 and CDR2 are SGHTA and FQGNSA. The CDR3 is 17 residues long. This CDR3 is CASSLRTSGMYPGELFF. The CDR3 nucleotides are TGTGCCAGCAGCTTACGAACTAGCGGGATGTATCCCGGGGAGCTGTTTTTT.

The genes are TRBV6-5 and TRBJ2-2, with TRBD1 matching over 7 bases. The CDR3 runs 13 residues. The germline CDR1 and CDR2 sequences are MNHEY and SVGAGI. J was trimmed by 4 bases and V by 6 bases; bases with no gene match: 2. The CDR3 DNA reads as TGTGCCAGCAGGGGGACAGTCACCGGGGAGCTGTTTTTT. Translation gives CASRGTVTGELFF.

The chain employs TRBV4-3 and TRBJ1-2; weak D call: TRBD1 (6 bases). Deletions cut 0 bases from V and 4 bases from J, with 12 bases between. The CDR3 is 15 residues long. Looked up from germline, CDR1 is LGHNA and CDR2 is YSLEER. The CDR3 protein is CASSQDGGAVYGYTF. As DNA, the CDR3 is TGCGCCAGCAGCCAAGACGGGGGGGCGGTCTATGGCTACACCTTC.